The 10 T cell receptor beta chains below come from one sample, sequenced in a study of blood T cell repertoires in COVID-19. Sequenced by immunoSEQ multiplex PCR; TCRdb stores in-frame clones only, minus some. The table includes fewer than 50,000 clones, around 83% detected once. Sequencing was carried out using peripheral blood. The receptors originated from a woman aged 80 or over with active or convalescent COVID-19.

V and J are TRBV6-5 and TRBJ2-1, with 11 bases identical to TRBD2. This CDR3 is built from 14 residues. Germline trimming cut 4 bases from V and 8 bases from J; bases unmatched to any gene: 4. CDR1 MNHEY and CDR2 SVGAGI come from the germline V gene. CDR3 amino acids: CASSFLAGGYEQFF. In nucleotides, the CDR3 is TGTGCCAGCAGTTTTCTAGCGGGAGGTTATGAGCAGTTCTTC.

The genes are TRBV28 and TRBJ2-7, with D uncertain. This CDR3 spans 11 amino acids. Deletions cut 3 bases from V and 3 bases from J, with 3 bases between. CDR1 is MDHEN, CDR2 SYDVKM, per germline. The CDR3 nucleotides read TGTGCCAGCAGTTTCCTCTACGAGCAGTACTTC. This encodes CASSFLYEQYF. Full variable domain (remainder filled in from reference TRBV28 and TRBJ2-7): DVKVTQSSRYLVKRTGEKVFLECVQDMDHENMFWYRQDPGLGLRLIYFSYDVKMKEKGDIPEGYSVSREKKERFSLILESASTNQTSMYLCASSFLYEQYFGPGTRLTVT.

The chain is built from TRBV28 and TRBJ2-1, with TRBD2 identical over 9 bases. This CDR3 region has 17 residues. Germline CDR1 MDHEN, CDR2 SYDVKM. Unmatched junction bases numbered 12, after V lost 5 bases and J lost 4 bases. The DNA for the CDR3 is TGTGCCAGCAGTCCTATAGCGGGAGCTTCTATTTACAATGAGCAGTTCTTC. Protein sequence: CASSPIAGASIYNEQFF.

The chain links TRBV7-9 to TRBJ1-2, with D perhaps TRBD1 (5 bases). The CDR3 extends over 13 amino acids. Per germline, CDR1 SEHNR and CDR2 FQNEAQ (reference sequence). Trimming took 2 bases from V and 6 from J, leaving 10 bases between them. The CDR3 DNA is TGTGCCAGCAGCTTACAGGGATATGATGGCTACACCTTC. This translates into CASSLQGYDGYTF.

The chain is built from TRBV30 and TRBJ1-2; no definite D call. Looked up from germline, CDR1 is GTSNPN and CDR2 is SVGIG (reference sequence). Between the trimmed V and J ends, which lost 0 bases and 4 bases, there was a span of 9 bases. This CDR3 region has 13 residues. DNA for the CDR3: TGTGCCTGGAGTGTACGGGGTCCCTATGGCTACACCTTC. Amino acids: CAWSVRGPYGYTF.

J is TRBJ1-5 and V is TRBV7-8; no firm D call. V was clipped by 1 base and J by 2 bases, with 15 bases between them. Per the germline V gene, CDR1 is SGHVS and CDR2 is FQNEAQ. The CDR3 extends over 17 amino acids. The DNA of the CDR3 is TGTGCCAGCAGCTTAGTTGCGACTCCCGAGGGCAATCAGCCCCAGCATTTT. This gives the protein CASSLVATPEGNQPQHF. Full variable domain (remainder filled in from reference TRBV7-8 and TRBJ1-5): GAGVSQSPRYKVAKRGQDVALRCDPISGHVSLFWYQQALGQGPEFLTYFQNEAQLDKSGLPSDRFFAERPEGSVSTLKIQRTQQEDSAVYLCASSLVATPEGNQPQHFGDGTRLSIL.

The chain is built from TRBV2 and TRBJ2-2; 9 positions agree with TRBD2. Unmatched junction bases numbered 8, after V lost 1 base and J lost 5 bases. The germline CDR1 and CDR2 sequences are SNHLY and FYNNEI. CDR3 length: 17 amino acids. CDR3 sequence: CASSEGLLAGRTGELFF. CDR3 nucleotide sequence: TGTGCCAGCAGTGAAGGTCTTCTAGCGGGAAGGACCGGGGAGCTGTTTTTT.

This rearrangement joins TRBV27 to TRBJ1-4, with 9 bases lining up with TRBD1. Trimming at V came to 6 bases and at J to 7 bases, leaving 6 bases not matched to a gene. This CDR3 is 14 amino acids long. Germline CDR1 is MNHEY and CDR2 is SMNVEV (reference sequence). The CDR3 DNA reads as TGTGCCAGCAGATCGGGACAGGGAGGTGAAAAACTGTTTTTT. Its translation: CASRSGQGGEKLFF.

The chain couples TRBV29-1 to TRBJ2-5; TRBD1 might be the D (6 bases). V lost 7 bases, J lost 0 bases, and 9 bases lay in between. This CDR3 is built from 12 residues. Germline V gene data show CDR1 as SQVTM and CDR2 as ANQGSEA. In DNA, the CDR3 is TGCAGCGGAGGGGGTTACCAAGAGACCCAGTACTTC. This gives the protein CSGGGYQETQYF.

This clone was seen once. The chain's CDR3 is CASKKSELNTEAFF. In nucleotides, the CDR3 is TGTGCCAGTAAGAAATCTGAGTTGAACACTGAAGCTTTCTTT. The chain employs TRBV19 and TRBJ1-1; no firm D call. This CDR3 contains 14 residues. The V end lost 7 bases, the J end lost 0 bases, and 12 bases lay between the germline ends. CDR1 is LNHDA, CDR2 SQIVND, per germline (reference sequence).